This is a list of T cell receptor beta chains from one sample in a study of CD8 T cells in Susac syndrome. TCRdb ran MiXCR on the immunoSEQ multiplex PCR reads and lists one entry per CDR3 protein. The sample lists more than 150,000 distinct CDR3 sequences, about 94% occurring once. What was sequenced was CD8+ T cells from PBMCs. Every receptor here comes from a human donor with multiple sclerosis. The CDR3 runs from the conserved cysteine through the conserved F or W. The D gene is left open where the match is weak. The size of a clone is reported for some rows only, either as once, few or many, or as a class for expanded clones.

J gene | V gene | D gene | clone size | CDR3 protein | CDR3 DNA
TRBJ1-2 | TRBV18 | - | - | CASSPGRGLIYGYTF | TGTGCCAGCTCACCGGGAAGGGGATTAATCTATGGCTACACCTTC
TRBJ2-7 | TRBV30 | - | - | CAWRAGSSYEQYF | TGTGCCTGGAGGGCAGGGAGCTCCTACGAGCAGTACTTC
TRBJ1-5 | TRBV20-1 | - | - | CSASPGGSNQPQHF | TGCAGTGCTAGCCCGGGGGGTAGCAATCAGCCCCAGCATTTT
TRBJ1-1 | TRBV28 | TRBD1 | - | CASSINRGQAEAFF | TGTGCCAGCAGTATAAACAGGGGACAGGCTGAAGCTTTCTTT
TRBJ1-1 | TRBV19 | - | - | CASLDRPGEAFF | TGTGCCAGTCTTGACAGGCCCGGAGAGGCTTTCTTT
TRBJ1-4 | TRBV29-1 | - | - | CSVADRTEPTNEKLFF | TGCAGCGTTGCAGACCGAACAGAACCAACTAATGAAAAACTGTTTTTT
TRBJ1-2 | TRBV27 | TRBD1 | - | CASSPPTGSYGYTF | TGTGCCAGCAGTCCGCCGACAGGGAGCTATGGCTACACCTTC
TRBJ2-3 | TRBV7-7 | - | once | CASSSRDTDTQYF | TGTGCCAGCAGCTCCCGCGACACAGATACGCAGTATTTT
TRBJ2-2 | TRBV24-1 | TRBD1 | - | CATSDTGDTGELFF | TGTGCCACCAGTGATACAGGGGACACCGGGGAGCTGTTTTTT
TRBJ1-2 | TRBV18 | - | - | CASSPPIQGEFGYTF | TGTGCCAGTTCACCACCCATCCAAGGGGAGTTCGGCTACACCTTC
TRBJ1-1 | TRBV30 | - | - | CAWSARGLQAFF | TGTGCCTGGAGCGCGCGGGGGCTCCAAGCTTTCTTT
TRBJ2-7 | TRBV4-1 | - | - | CASSPDTRGSYEQYF | TGCGCCAGCAGCCCTGACACCCGAGGCTCCTACGAGCAGTACTTC
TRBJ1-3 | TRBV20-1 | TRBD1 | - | CSARALGTGEGNTIYF | TGCAGTGCTAGAGCGCTCGGGACAGGGGAAGGAAACACCATATATTTT
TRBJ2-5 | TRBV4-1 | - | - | CASSQQAGPQETQYF | TGCGCCAGCAGCCAGCAAGCAGGGCCACAAGAGACCCAGTACTTC
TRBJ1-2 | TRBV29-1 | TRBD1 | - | CSVEDRGTGANYGYTF | TGCAGCGTTGAAGATCGGGGGACAGGGGCTAACTATGGCTACACCTTC
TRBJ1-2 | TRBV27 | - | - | CASSYTGTLYGYTF | TGTGCCAGCAGCTACACAGGGACCCTCTATGGCTACACCTTC
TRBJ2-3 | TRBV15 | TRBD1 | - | CATSQDRSTDTQYF | TGTGCCACCAGCCAGGACAGGAGCACAGATACGCAGTATTTT
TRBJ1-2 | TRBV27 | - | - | CASSLQSNYGYTF | TGTGCCAGCAGTTTACAGTCTAACTATGGCTACACCTTC
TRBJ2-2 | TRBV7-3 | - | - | CASSLANPKNTGELFF | TGTGCCAGCAGCTTAGCTAATCCAAAGAACACCGGGGAGCTGTTTTTT
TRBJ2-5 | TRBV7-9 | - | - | CASSLGRESIQETQYF | TGTGCCAGCAGCTTGGGTAGGGAATCAATCCAAGAGACCCAGTACTTC
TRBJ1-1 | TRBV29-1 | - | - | CSVPIQGNTEAFF | TGCAGCGTCCCTATACAGGGGAACACTGAAGCTTTCTTT
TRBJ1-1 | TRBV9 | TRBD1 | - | CASSAKTGGTEAFF | TGTGCCAGCAGCGCGAAGACAGGGGGGACTGAAGCTTTCTTT
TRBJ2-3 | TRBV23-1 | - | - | CASSPGEGNTDTQYF | TGCGCCAGCAGCCCAGGAGAGGGCAACACAGATACGCAGTATTTT
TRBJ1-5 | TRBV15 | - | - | CATGYSNQPQHF | TGTGCTACTGGATATAGCAATCAGCCCCAGCATTTT
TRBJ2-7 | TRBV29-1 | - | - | CSVEDPQNTYEQYF | TGCAGCGTTGAAGATCCACAAAATACCTACGAGCAGTACTTC
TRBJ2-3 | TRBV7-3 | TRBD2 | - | CASSLTFGGAPDTQYF | TGTGCCAGCAGCTTAACTTTCGGGGGGGCCCCAGATACGCAGTATTTT
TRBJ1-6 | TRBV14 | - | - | CASSPRGSPLHF | TGTGCCAGCAGCCCCAGGGGTTCACCCCTCCACTTT
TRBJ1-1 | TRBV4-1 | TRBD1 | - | CASSPRTGVISEAFF | TGCGCCAGCAGCCCACGGACAGGGGTAATCTCTGAAGCTTTCTTT
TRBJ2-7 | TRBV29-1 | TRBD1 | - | CSVEEGTGGNEQYF | TGCAGCGTTGAAGAGGGGACAGGGGGCAACGAGCAGTACTTC
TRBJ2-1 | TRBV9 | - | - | CASSGGSSSYNEQFF | TGTGCCAGCAGCGGGGGATCGAGCTCCTACAATGAGCAGTTCTTC
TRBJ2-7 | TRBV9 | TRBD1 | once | CASSVGTGAEQYF | TGTGCCAGCAGCGTCGGGACAGGGGCCGAGCAGTACTTC
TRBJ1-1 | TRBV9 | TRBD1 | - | CASSVQGGGNTEAFF | TGTGCCAGCAGCGTACAGGGGGGAGGAAACACTGAAGCTTTCTTT
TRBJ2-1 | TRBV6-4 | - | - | CASSELGGSYNEQFF | TGTGCCAGCAGTGAGTTGGGGGGCTCCTACAATGAGCAGTTCTTC
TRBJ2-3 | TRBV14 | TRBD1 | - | CASSQDSWTGGPTDTQYF | TGTGCCAGCAGCCAAGATTCATGGACAGGGGGCCCCACAGATACGCAGTATTTT
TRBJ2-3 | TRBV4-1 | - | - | CASSQPQLGSDTQYF | TGCGCCAGCAGCCAACCCCAGTTGGGGTCAGATACGCAGTATTTT
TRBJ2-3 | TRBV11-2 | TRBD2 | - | CASSFRLGRLAGGRGQSTDTQYF | TGTGCCAGCAGCTTCCGCCTCGGGAGACTAGCGGGGGGGCGAGGGCAAAGCACAGATACGCAGTATTTT
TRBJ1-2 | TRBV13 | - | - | CASSLAAGRHGYTF | TGTGCCAGCAGCTTAGCTGCAGGACGGCATGGCTACACCTTC
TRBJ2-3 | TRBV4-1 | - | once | CASSQADTDQTDTQYF | TGCGCCAGCAGCCAAGCCGACACGGACCAGACAGATACGCAGTATTTT
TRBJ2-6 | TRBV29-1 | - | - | CSVRSGANVLTF | TGCAGCGTTCGCTCCGGGGCCAACGTCCTGACTTTC
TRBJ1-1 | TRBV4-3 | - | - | CASSQDAANTEAFF | TGCGCCAGCAGCCAAGATGCGGCTAACACTGAAGCTTTCTTT
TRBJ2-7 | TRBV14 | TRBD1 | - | CASSARQGIYEQYF | TGTGCCAGCAGCGCCCGACAGGGCATCTACGAGCAGTACTTC
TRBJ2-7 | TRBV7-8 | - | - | CASSLKGSGSYEQYF | TGTGCCAGCAGCTTAAAGGGATCAGGGTCCTACGAGCAGTACTTC
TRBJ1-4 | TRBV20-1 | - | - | CSARDLGGLGEKLFF | TGCAGTGCTAGAGATCTCGGGGGGCTCGGGGAAAAACTGTTTTTT
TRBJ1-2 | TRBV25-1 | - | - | CASSAPGVSYGYTF | TGTGCCAGCAGTGCCCCCGGGGTTTCCTATGGCTACACCTTC
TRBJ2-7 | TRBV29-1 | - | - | CSAVPGTPRVEQYF | TGCAGCGCTGTCCCCGGGACACCGAGAGTCGAGCAGTACTTC
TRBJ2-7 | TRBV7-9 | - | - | CASSPVQGGSYEQYF | TGTGCCAGCAGCCCTGTGCAAGGCGGATCTTACGAGCAGTACTTC
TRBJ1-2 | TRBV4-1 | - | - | CASSQEQDNYGYTF | TGCGCCAGCAGCCAAGAACAGGATAACTATGGCTACACCTTC
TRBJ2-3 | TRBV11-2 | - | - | CASSQRRWTACNTQYF | TGTGCCAGCAGCCAGAGGAGGTGGACGGCTTGTAATACGCAGTATTTT
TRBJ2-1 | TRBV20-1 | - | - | CSAWEVLYNEQFF | TGCAGTGCTTGGGAGGTGCTCTACAATGAGCAGTTCTTC
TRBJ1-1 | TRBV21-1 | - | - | CASSKKRRDRRNEAFF | TGTGCCAGCAGCAAAAAAAGACGGGATAGGCGGAATGAAGCTTTCTTT
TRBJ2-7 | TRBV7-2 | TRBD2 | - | CASSLLGLAGGYEQYF | TGTGCCAGCAGCTTATTAGGGCTAGCGGGGGGCTACGAGCAGTACTTC
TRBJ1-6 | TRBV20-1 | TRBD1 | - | CSAKTPGQESSPLHF | TGCAGTGCTAAGACGCCGGGACAGGAGAGTTCACCCCTCCACTTT
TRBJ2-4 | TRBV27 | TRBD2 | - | CASSSPGGSGKNIQYF | TGTGCCAGCAGTTCACCCGGGGGGTCGGGCAAAAACATTCAGTACTTC